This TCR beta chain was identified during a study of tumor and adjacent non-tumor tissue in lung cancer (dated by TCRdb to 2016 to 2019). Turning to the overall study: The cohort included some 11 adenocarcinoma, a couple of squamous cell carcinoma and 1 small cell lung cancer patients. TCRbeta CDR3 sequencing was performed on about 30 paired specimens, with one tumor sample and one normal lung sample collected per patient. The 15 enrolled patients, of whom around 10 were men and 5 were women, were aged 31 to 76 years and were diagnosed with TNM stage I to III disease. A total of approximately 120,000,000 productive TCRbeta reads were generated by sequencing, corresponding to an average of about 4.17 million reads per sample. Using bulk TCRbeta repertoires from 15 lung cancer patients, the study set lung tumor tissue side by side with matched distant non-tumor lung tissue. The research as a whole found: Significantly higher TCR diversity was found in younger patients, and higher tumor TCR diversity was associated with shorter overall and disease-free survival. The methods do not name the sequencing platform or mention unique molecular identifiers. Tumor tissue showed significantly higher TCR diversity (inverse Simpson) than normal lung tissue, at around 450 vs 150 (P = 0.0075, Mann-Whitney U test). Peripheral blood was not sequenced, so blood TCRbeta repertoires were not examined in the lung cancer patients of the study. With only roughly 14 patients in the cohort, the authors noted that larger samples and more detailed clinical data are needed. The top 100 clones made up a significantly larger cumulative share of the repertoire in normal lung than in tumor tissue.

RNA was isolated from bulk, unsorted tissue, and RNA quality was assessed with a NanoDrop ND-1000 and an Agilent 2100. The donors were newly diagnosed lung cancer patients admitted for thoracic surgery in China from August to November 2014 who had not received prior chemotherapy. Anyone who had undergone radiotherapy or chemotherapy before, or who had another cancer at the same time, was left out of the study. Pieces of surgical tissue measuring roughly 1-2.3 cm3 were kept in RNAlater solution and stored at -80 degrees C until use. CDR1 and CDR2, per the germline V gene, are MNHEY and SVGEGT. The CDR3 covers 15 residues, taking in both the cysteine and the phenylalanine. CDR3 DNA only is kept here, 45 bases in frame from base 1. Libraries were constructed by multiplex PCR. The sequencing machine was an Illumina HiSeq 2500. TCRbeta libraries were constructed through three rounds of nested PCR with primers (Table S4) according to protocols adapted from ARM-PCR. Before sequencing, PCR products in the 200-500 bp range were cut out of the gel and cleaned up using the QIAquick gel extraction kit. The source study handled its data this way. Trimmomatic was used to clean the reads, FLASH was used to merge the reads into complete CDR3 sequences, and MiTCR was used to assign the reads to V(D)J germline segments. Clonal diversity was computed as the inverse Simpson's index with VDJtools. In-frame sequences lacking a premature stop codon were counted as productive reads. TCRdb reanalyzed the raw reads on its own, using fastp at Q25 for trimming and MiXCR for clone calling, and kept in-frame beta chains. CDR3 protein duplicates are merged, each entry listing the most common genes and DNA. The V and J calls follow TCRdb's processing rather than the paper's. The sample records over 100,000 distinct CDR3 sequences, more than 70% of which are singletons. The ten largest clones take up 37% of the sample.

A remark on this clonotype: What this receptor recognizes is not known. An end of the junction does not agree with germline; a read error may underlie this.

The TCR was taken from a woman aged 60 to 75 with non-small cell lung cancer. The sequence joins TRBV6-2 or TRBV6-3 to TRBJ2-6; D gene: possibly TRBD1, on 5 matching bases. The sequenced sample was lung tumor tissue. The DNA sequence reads TGTGCCAGCAGTTACCGGACCTCTGGGGCCAACGTCCTGACCTTC. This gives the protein CASSYRTSGANVLTF.